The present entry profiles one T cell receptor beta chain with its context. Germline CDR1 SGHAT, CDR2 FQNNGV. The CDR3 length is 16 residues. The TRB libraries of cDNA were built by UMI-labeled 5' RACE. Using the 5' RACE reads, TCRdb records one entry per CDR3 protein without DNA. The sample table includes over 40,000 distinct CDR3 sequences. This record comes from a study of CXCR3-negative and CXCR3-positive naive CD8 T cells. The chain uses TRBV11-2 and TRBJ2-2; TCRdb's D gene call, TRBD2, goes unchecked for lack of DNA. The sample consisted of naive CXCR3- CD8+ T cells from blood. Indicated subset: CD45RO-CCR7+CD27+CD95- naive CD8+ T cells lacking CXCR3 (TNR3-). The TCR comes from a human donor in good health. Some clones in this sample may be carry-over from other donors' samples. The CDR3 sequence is CASSLRGLAGPGELFF.